The entry below describes one TCR beta chain. The target antigen is unknown. The data are from a study of T cells after yellow fever vaccination. Study as a whole: The fractions with low cell numbers were processed using SMART-Seq v4 Ultra Low Input.

Study-level results: FACS-sorted repertoires could harbor abundant contaminating bulk-population clonotypes. Reappearance after the booster was observed for most primary-vaccination clones (roughly 97% CD4, over 70% CD8). A secondary response was less intense yet reached its peak sooner, at day 5 versus 15.

V lost 7 bases and J 5 bases, leaving 12 bases between the germline ends. Germline assignment: CDR1 SQVTM and CDR2 ANQGSEA. This CDR3 comprises 11 residues. Using its own MiXCR run on the 5' RACE reads, TCRdb lists one record per CDR3 protein. The data show around 550,000 distinct CDR3 sequences, about a fifth seen once. This chain uses TRBV29-1 with TRBJ2-7; D possibly corresponds to TRBD2 (5 bases). The source is a man under 40 who received the YFV17D yellow fever vaccine. The source material was PBMCs, sampled 15 days after the yellow fever booster vaccination. CDR3 bases: TGCAGCGCGACCTTCGGGGACGAGCAGTACTTC. It specifies CSATFGDEQYF.